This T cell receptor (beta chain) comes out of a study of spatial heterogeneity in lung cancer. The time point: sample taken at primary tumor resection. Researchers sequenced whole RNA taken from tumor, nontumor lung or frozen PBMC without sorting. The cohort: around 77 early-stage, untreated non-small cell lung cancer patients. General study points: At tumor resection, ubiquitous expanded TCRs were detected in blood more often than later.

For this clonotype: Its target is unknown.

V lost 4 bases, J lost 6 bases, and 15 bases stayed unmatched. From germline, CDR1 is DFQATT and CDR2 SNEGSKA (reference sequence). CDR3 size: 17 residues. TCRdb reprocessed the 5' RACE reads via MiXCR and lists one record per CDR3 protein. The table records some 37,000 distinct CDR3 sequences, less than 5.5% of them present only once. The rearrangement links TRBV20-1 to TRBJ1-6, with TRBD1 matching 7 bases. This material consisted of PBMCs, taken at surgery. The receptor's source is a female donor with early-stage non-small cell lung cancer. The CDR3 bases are TGCAGTGCTAAGGAAGACAGGGTGGGGACCCTTAATTCACCCCTCCACTTT. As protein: CSAKEDRVGTLNSPLHF.